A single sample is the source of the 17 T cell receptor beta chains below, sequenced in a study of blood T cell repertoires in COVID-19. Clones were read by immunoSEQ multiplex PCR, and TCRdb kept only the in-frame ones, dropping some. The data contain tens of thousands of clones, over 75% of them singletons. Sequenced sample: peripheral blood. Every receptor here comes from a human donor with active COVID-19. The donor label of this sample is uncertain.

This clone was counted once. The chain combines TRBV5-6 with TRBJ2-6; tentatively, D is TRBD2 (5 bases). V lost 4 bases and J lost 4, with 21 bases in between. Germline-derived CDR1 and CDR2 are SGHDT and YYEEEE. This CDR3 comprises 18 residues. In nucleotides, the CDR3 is TGTGCCAGCAGCAGAGACGGGGATCCCGCCACGGGGGCCAACGTCCTGACTTTC. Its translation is CASSRDGDPATGANVLTF.

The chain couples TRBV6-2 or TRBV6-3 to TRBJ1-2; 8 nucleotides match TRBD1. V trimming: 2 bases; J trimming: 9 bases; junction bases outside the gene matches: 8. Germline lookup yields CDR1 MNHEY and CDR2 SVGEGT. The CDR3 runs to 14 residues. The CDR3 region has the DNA TGTGCCAGCAGTTACCTTAAGACAGGGGAGAGCTACACCTTC. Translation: CASSYLKTGESYTF.

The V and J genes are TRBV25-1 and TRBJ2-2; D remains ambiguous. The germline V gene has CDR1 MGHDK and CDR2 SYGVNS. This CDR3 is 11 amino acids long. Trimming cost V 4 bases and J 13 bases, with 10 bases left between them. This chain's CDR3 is CASSGFNGLFF. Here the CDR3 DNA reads TGTGCCAGCAGTGGGTTCAACGGGCTGTTTTTT.

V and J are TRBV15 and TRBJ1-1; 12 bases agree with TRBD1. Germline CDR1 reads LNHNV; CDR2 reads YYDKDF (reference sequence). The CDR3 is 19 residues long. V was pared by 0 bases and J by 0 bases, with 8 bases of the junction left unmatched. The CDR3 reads CATSRDGTGGDQMNTEAFF. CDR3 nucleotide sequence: TGTGCCACCAGCAGAGACGGGACAGGGGGCGATCAAATGAACACTGAAGCTTTCTTT.

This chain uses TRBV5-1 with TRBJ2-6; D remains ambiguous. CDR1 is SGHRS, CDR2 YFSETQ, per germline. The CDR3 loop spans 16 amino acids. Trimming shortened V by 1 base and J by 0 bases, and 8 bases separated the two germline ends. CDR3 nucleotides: TGCGCCAGCAGCTTGCCCCCGTTCTCTGGGGCCAACGTCCTGACTTTC. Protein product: CASSLPPFSGANVLTF.

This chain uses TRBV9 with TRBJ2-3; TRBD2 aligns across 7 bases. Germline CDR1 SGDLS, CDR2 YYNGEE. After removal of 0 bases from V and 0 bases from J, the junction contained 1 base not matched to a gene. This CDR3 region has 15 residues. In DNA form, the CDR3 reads TGTGCCAGCAGCGTAGTTAGCGGGAGCACAGATACGCAGTATTTT. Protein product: CASSVVSGSTDTQYF.

The CDR3 bases are TGTGCCAGCAGCTTAGTTGTGGCCCAAAGGGGGACCTTC. Translating gives CASSLVVAQRGTF. The J gene is TRBJ1-2, the V gene TRBV7-9; D is possibly TRBD1 (6 bases). Trimming pared 1 base from V and 14 bases from J, leaving 17 bases between. This CDR3 has 13 residues. The germline V gene has CDR1 SEHNR and CDR2 FQNEAQ (reference sequence).

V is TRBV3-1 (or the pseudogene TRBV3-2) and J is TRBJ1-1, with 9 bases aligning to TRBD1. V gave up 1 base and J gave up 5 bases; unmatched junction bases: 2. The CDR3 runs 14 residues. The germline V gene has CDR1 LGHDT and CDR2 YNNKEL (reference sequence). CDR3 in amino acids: CASSQGTGATEAFF. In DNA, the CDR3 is TGTGCCAGCAGCCAAGGGACAGGGGCAACTGAAGCTTTCTTT.

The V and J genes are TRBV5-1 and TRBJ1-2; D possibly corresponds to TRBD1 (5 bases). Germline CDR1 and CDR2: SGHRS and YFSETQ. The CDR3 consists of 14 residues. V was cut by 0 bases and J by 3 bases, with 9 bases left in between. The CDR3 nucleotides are TGCGCCAGCAGCTTGGCGACAGCATACTATGGCTACACCTTC. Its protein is CASSLATAYYGYTF.

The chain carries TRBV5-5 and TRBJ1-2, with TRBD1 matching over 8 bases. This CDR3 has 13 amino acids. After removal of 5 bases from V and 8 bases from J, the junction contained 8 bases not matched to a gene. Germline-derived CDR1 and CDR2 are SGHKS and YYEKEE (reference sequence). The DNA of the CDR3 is TGTGCCAGCAGATCAGGGGGCGCGGACGGCTACACCTTC. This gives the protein CASRSGGADGYTF.

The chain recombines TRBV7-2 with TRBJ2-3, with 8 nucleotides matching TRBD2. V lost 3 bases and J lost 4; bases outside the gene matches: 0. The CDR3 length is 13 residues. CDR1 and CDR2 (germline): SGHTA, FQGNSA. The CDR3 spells CASSLGLADTQYF. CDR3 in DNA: TGTGCCAGCAGCTTGGGACTAGCAGATACGCAGTATTTT.

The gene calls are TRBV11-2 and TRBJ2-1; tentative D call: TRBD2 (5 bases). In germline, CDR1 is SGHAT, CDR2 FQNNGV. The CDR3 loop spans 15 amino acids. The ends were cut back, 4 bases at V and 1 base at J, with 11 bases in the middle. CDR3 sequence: CASSSRGISYNEQFF. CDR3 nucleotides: TGTGCCAGCAGCTCTAGAGGGATTTCCTACAATGAGCAGTTCTTC. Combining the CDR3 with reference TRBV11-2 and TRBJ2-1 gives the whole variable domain EAGVAQSPRYKIIEKRQSVAFWCNPISGHATLYWYQQILGQGPKLLIQFQNNGVVDDSQLPKDRFSAERLKGVDSTLKIQPAKLEDSAVYLCASSSRGISYNEQFFGPGTRLTVL.

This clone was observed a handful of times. The CDR3 protein is CASSQEPQGADTIYF. The CDR3, as DNA: TGTGCCAGCAGCCAAGAACCACAGGGGGCGGACACCATATATTTT. The chain uses TRBV3-1 (or the pseudogene TRBV3-2) and TRBJ1-3, with TRBD1 matching over 9 bases. This CDR3 region has 15 residues. The ends lost 0 bases at V and 8 bases at J; junction bases unmatched: 5. From germline, CDR1 is LGHDT and CDR2 YNNKEL (reference sequence).

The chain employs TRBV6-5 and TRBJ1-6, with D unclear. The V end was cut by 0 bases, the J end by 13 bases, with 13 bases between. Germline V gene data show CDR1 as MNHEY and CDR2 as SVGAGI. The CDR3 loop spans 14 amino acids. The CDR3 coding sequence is TGTGCCAGCAGTTACTCAAAGGAACAGTGGCCCCTCCACTTT. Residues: CASSYSKEQWPLHF.

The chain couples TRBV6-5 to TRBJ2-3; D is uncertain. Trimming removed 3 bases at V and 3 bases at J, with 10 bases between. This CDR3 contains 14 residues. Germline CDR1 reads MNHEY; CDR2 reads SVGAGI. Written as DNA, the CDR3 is TGTGCCAGCAGTTATAATACAGCAACAGATACGCAGTATTTT. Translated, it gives CASSYNTATDTQYF.

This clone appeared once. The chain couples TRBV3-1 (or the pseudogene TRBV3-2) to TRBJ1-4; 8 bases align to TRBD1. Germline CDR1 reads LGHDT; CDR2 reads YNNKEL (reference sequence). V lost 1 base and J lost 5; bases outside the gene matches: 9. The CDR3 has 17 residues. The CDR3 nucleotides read TGTGCCAGCAGCCAAGCAGCCGGACGGACAGGGAATGAAAAACTGTTTTTT. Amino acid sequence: CASSQAAGRTGNEKLFF.

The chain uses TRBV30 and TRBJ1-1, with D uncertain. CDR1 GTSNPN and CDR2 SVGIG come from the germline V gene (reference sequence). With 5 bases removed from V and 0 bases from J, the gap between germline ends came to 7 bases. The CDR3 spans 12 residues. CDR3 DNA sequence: TGTGCCTGGGCTACCTTGAACACTGAAGCTTTCTTT. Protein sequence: CAWATLNTEAFF.